The present T cell receptor (beta chain) was sequenced within a study of cytomegalovirus exposure and HLA in healthy donors. Trimming took 6 bases from V and 8 from J; bases not matched to a gene: 8. The length of the CDR3 is 13 residues. Looked up from germline, CDR1 is MGHRA and CDR2 is YSYEKL. On this clone: Its antigen is as yet unknown.

Study-wide results and caveats: A later analysis showed TCR association rates differing by HLA locus, peaking at DRB1 and lowest at HLA-C.

PCR employed 60 Vbeta and 13 Jbeta primers. In the original workflow: An analysis that came later counted approximately 76 million unique TCR beta chains, approximately 12 million shared. Using immunoSEQ multiplex PCR, the repertoire was profiled, and TCRdb retains in-frame clones only, with some absent. The V and J calls and clone size come from that table; D and trimming were worked out from the DNA. The sample consists of some 150,000 clones, about 72% of them appearing once. V and J are TRBV4-1 and TRBJ1-2; 8 bases match TRBD1. The sequenced sample consisted of PBMCs. This clonotype originated in a human donor in good health. The CDR3 spells CASRPQGAGGYTF. CDR3 sequence (DNA): TGCGCCAGCAGACCGCAGGGGGCGGGGGGCTACACCTTC.